Shown below are 8 T cell receptor beta chains from a single sample sequenced in a study of blood T cell repertoires in COVID-19. Clones were sequenced by immunoSEQ multiplex PCR, and TCRdb holds only the in-frame ones, with some missing. Here the sample spans some 260,000 clones, about 80% being singletons. Sequencing used peripheral blood. The receptors were sampled from a man of 80 years or more with acute or convalescent COVID-19.

V is TRBV2 and J is TRBJ1-4; TRBD1 matches 7 bases. J lost 7 bases, V lost 6 bases, and 11 bases had no gene match. In germline, CDR1 is SNHLY, CDR2 FYNNEI. This CDR3 region has 15 residues. Here the CDR3 reads CASRRQGSVGEKLFF. The CDR3 DNA is TGTGCCAGCAGGAGACAGGGTTCAGTCGGTGAAAAACTGTTTTTT.

V gene TRBV19 combines with J gene TRBJ2-1; possible D gene TRBD1, 6 bases. The CDR3 has 14 residues. Per germline, CDR1 LNHDA and CDR2 SQIVND (reference sequence). Trimming took 5 bases from V and 7 from J, leaving 15 bases between them. CDR3 loop: CASSGAGEWNEQFF. CDR3 coding DNA: TGTGCCAGTAGTGGGGCAGGGGAGTGGAATGAGCAGTTCTTC.

The chain carries TRBV15 and TRBJ1-1; D remains unclear. V was clipped by 0 bases and J by 1 base, with 12 bases between them. The CDR3 totals 16 residues. Germline CDR1 reads LNHNV; CDR2 reads YYDKDF (reference sequence). The CDR3 region has the DNA TGTGCCACCAGCAGAGATCCTTACTCCCCGAACACTGAAGCTTTCTTT. Translated: CATSRDPYSPNTEAFF.

The chain joins TRBV19 to TRBJ2-7; perhaps TRBD1 as D (5 bases). V gave up 6 bases and J gave up 2 bases, with 11 bases separating them. Germline V CDR1 and CDR2: LNHDA, SQIVND (reference sequence). The CDR3 runs to 13 residues. The CDR3 DNA reads as TGTGCCAGTAGCCTACAGGTGACCTACGAGCAGTACTTC. Translation: CASSLQVTYEQYF.

The V and J genes are TRBV7-2 and TRBJ2-1; TRBD2 matches 11 bases. Germline-derived CDR1 and CDR2 are SGHTA and FQGNSA. This CDR3 comprises 16 residues. V lost 0 bases to trimming and J lost 3 bases; unmatched junction nucleotides: 1. The DNA for the CDR3 is TGTGCCAGCAGCTTAGCTAGCGGGGGGGGCTACAATGAGCAGTTCTTC. Its translation: CASSLASGGGYNEQFF.

This clone has only a few counts. The genes are TRBV6-5 and TRBJ1-2, with a possible D match to TRBD1 (6 bases). The germline V gene has CDR1 MNHEY and CDR2 SVGAGI. The CDR3 has 16 residues. With 2 bases removed from V and 4 bases from J, the gap between germline ends came to 17 bases. The CDR3 loop is CASSYTTGRRGYGYTF. As DNA, the CDR3 is TGTGCCAGCAGTTACACTACGGGACGCAGGGGCTATGGCTACACCTTC.

The chain joins TRBV19 to TRBJ1-6, with 8 bases identical to TRBD1. J gave up 7 bases and V 7 bases, and 12 bases lay outside the gene matches. The CDR3 contains 16 residues. Germline V gives CDR1 LNHDA, CDR2 SQIVND (reference sequence). CDR3 coding DNA: TGTGCCAGTACCCCGGACAGGGCTCTCTCAAATTCACCCCTCCACTTT. It codes for CASTPDRALSNSPLHF.

The rearrangement links TRBV5-4 to TRBJ1-4, with 8 bases lining up with TRBD1. V was pared by 5 bases and J by 8 bases, with 5 bases of the junction left unmatched. Germline CDR1 reads SGHNT; CDR2 reads YYREEE (reference sequence). This CDR3 region has 13 residues. CDR3 nucleotide sequence: TGTGCCAGCAGGGACAGGGCGGGGGAAAAACTGTTTTTT. It codes for CASRDRAGEKLFF.